The rows below give T cell receptor beta chains drawn from one sample of a study of lymphopenia after photon versus proton radiotherapy. Assay: immunoSEQ multiplex PCR; the TCRdb copy retains only in-frame clones and omits some. The sample lists under 70,000 clones; approximately 90% were seen once. This specimen was peripheral blood, taken from a patient treated with photon-based radiotherapy. The receptors were sampled from a middle-aged woman with cholangiocarcinoma. Each CDR3 is given with its conserved first and last residue. D genes are given only for firm matches. Clone size is not always given. Where it is, it says once, few, many or a class for expanded clones.

DNA: TGTGCCAGCAGGTCAACCCGCCTGGGACAGAACCAAGAGACCCAGTACTTC
CDR3: CASRSTRLGQNQETQYF
V: TRBV7-8
J: TRBJ2-5
size: -
D: TRBD1

DNA: TGTGCCAGCAGGTCTCGGGGAGATACGCAGTATTTT
CDR3: CASRSRGDTQYF
V: TRBV11-2
J: TRBJ2-3
size: -
D: -

DNA: TGTGCCAGCAGTGACTCGAGTGTCGATACGCAGTATTTT
CDR3: CASSDSSVDTQYF
V: TRBV6-4
J: TRBJ2-3
size: -
D: -

DNA: TGTGCCAGCAGCGTATACGGGGGCCCCACAGATACGCAGTATTTT
CDR3: CASSVYGGPTDTQYF
V: TRBV9
J: TRBJ2-3
size: -
D: -

DNA: TGTGCCAGCAGTTTACTCGGGACTAGCGGGAGTCGGGATGAGCAGTTCTTC
CDR3: CASSLLGTSGSRDEQFF
V: TRBV28
J: TRBJ2-1
size: -
D: TRBD2

DNA: TGTGCCAGCAGTTTATCCCCCGGACAGGTGGGAAGGGCTTTCTTT
CDR3: CASSLSPGQVGRAFF
V: TRBV28
J: TRBJ1-1
size: -
D: TRBD1

DNA: TGTGCCAGCACCGACGGGGGGGCCTACGAGCAGTACTTC
CDR3: CASTDGGAYEQYF
V: TRBV5-6
J: TRBJ2-7
size: -
D: TRBD2

DNA: TGTGCCAGCGCCTCGGGAATACTCTATGGCTACACCTTC
CDR3: CASASGILYGYTF
V: TRBV27
J: TRBJ1-2
size: -
D: -

DNA: TGTGCCAGCAGTTCAAGCGGGAGTGGCACAGATACGCAGTATTTT
CDR3: CASSSSGSGTDTQYF
V: TRBV27
J: TRBJ2-3
size: -
D: TRBD2

DNA: TGTGCCTGGAAATCGGGACCCATGAACACTGAAGCTTTCTTT
CDR3: CAWKSGPMNTEAFF
V: TRBV30
J: TRBJ1-1
size: -
D: -

DNA: TGTGCCAGCAGGACGGTCGGGACAGGGGGCTACAATGAGCAGTTCTTC
CDR3: CASRTVGTGGYNEQFF
V: TRBV7-2
J: TRBJ2-1
size: -
D: TRBD1

DNA: TGTGCCAGCAGCTTGGATCCGGGAAGGAGCACAGATACGCAGTATTTT
CDR3: CASSLDPGRSTDTQYF
V: TRBV5-4
J: TRBJ2-3
size: -
D: -

DNA: TGTGCCAGCGACGGTAACACTGAAGCTTTCTTT
CDR3: CASDGNTEAFF
V: TRBV28
J: TRBJ1-1
size: -
D: -

DNA: TGTGCCTGGATGTGGGGACAGGGGAGGGAGCAGTACTTC
CDR3: CAWMWGQGREQYF
V: TRBV30
J: TRBJ2-7
size: -
D: TRBD1

DNA: TGTGCCTGCTCGGGTTCACCCCTCCACTTT
CDR3: CACSGSPLHF
V: TRBV30
J: TRBJ1-6
size: -
D: -

DNA: TGCGCCAGCCAGGGGGTTCAATCCAACTATGGCTACACCTTC
CDR3: CASQGVQSNYGYTF
V: TRBV4-1
J: TRBJ1-2
size: -
D: TRBD1

DNA: TGTGCCAGTAGTATAGGTACCAGGGCCCCCACAGATACGCAGTATTTT
CDR3: CASSIGTRAPTDTQYF
V: TRBV19
J: TRBJ2-3
size: -
D: -

DNA: TGCGCCAGCAGCCAAGAAGACAGAGGTTCCTACGAGCAGTACTTC
CDR3: CASSQEDRGSYEQYF
V: TRBV4-1
J: TRBJ2-7
size: -
D: -

DNA: TGTGCCAGCAGTTACAGGGGAAGGGGAGCCTATGGCTACACCTTC
CDR3: CASSYRGRGAYGYTF
V: TRBV6-5
J: TRBJ1-2
size: -
D: -

DNA: TGTGCCAGCAGTTTCCTCTCCACAGGGTCCGACAACGTCCTGACTTTC
CDR3: CASSFLSTGSDNVLTF
V: TRBV6-5
J: TRBJ2-6
size: once
D: -

DNA: TGTGCCAGCAGTACCGGGGGACAGGGATTTTCACCCCTCCACTTT
CDR3: CASSTGGQGFSPLHF
V: TRBV28
J: TRBJ1-6
size: few
D: TRBD1

DNA: TGCGCCAGCCGGGGGGACACTGAAGCTTTCTTT
CDR3: CASRGDTEAFF
V: TRBV5-1
J: TRBJ1-1
size: -
D: -

DNA: TGTGCCAGCAGTTCGCCCAATCAGCCCCAGCATTTT
CDR3: CASSSPNQPQHF
V: TRBV6-5
J: TRBJ1-5
size: few
D: -

DNA: TGTGCCAGCAGCTTGAAGACAGGTGAGGCTTCCGAGCAGTACTTC
CDR3: CASSLKTGEASEQYF
V: TRBV5-4
J: TRBJ2-7
size: -
D: -

DNA: TGCAGCGTGGGCCGGGGGGACAGCACTGAAGCTTTCTTT
CDR3: CSVGRGDSTEAFF
V: TRBV29-1
J: TRBJ1-1
size: -
D: TRBD1

DNA: TGTGCCAGCAGTGAAATGGGAAACACCATATATTTT
CDR3: CASSEMGNTIYF
V: TRBV28
J: TRBJ1-3
size: -
D: -

DNA: TGTGCCAGCACCGAATTCGGCAATCAGCCCCAGCATTTT
CDR3: CASTEFGNQPQHF
V: TRBV6-1
J: TRBJ1-5
size: -
D: -

DNA: TGTGCCTGGAAACCCCGGGGATCTGGAAACACCATATATTTT
CDR3: CAWKPRGSGNTIYF
V: TRBV30
J: TRBJ1-3
size: -
D: -

DNA: TGTGCCAGCAGTGATCCCGGGACAGGGTCCTCCTACGAGCAGTACTTC
CDR3: CASSDPGTGSSYEQYF
V: TRBV6-1
J: TRBJ2-7
size: -
D: TRBD1

DNA: TGTGCCAGCAGCGTAACGGCGGCACGCCCGGGCTCTGGGGCCAACGTCCTGACTTTC
CDR3: CASSVTAARPGSGANVLTF
V: TRBV9
J: TRBJ2-6
size: -
D: -

DNA: TGTGCCAGCAGCGTAGAGGGATACAATGAGCAGTTCTTC
CDR3: CASSVEGYNEQFF
V: TRBV9
J: TRBJ2-1
size: -
D: -

DNA: TGTGCCAGTAGTATAGCTGGCGGGAGGACCAGTCAGCCCCAGCATTTT
CDR3: CASSIAGGRTSQPQHF
V: TRBV19
J: TRBJ1-5
size: -
D: -

DNA: TGCGCCAGCAGCCAAAGGATTCGGGACACCTCCTACGAGCAGTACTTC
CDR3: CASSQRIRDTSYEQYF
V: TRBV4-3
J: TRBJ2-7
size: -
D: -

DNA: TGTGCCAGCAGTCCCCCCGTTGACAGGGGTGAAGAAGACATTCAGTACTTC
CDR3: CASSPPVDRGEEDIQYF
V: TRBV25-1
J: TRBJ2-4
size: -
D: TRBD1

DNA: TGTGCCAGCAGCCTGGGACCAGGGGGCGAGCAGTACTTC
CDR3: CASSLGPGGEQYF
V: TRBV7-9
J: TRBJ2-7
size: -
D: TRBD1

DNA: TGTGCCAGCCATGCGACCAATCAGGGCAACTATGGCTACACCTTC
CDR3: CASHATNQGNYGYTF
V: TRBV2
J: TRBJ1-2
size: -
D: -

DNA: TGTGCCAGCAACCACATAGCGGGAGTTGGGAATGAGCAGTTCTTC
CDR3: CASNHIAGVGNEQFF
V: TRBV14
J: TRBJ2-1
size: -
D: TRBD2

DNA: TGTGCCAGCAGCTGGACTAGCGGGGGGGTCCAAGAGACCCAGTACTTC
CDR3: CASSWTSGGVQETQYF
V: TRBV7-3
J: TRBJ2-5
size: -
D: TRBD2

DNA: TGTGCCAGCTCCGAGTGGAGGAGTTGGAGCACTGAAGCTTTCTTT
CDR3: CASSEWRSWSTEAFF
V: TRBV18
J: TRBJ1-1
size: -
D: -

DNA: TGTGCCTGTGGACAGGCGAGCTCCTATAATTCACCCCTCCACTTT
CDR3: CACGQASSYNSPLHF
V: TRBV30
J: TRBJ1-6
size: -
D: TRBD1

DNA: TGTGCCAGCAGTTATGGAGGGAACACTGAAGCTTTCTTT
CDR3: CASSYGGNTEAFF
V: TRBV6-5
J: TRBJ1-1
size: -
D: -

DNA: TGCGCCAGCAGCTTGGTTTTTGCAGGGGATAATTCACCCCTCCACTTT
CDR3: CASSLVFAGDNSPLHF
V: TRBV5-1
J: TRBJ1-6
size: -
D: -